This T cell receptor (beta chain) came from a study of T-cell reconstitution after alpha-beta-depleted transplantation in children. Unique molecular identifiers featured in how the TCRbeta library was prepared. TCRdb independently ran MiXCR on the PCR reads; one entry per CDR3 protein. The data show roughly 310,000 distinct CDR3 sequences, around 25% seen once. Study-level points and caveats: T-cell counts and diversity at one year post-transplant came mainly from newly produced T cells.

This clonotype came up a few times. Antigen: not known. The V end lost 4 bases, the J end lost 4 bases, and 17 bases lay between the germline ends. The CDR3 is 15 residues long. From germline, CDR1 is SGHRS and CDR2 YFSETQ. The starting material was PBMCs, mostly from graft donor cells, obtained 180 days after TCRalphabeta/CD19-depleted stem cell transplant. The sequence derives from a male patient aged 5 to 17 who had a stem cell transplant for acute lymphoblastic leukemia, so the T cells may come from the graft donor. The chain recombines TRBV5-1 with TRBJ1-2, with D possibly matching TRBD1 (6 bases). DNA for the CDR3: TGCGCCAGCAGCCCCCAGACAGGCCTTACCTATGGCTACACCTTC. As protein: CASSPQTGLTYGYTF.